Here is one TCR beta chain with its context. This CDR3 comprises 16 residues. V lost 0 bases, J lost 3 bases, and 3 bases stayed unmatched. Germline values: CDR1 MNHEY, CDR2 SVGAGI. The data were obtained in a study of patients and donors after allogeneic stem cell transplantation. TCRdb reprocessed the RT-PCR reads via MiXCR and lists one record per CDR3 protein. The sample contains over 400,000 distinct CDR3 sequences, 16% of which appear only once. V gene TRBV6-5 combines with J gene TRBJ2-7; 12 bases are shared with TRBD2. The TCR originated in a human donor who was either an allogeneic HSCT recipient or a stem cell or donor lymphocyte infusion donor (not recorded which). It is not recorded whose cells these are; they may come from a transplant donor. Source material: blood, either unsorted or a sorted T cell fraction (not recorded which). The CDR3 sequence: CASSYSTSGGLYEQYF. The CDR3 DNA reads as TGTGCCAGCAGTTACTCGACTAGCGGGGGCCTCTACGAGCAGTACTTC.